Sequencing of this T cell receptor (beta chain) was carried out in a study of cytomegalovirus exposure and HLA in healthy donors. Study results and caveats: It was shown in a later analysis that HLA-associated TCR beta chains were more clonally expanded than other, equally common chains. Fewer N-insertions than the approximately 700-donor mean were reportedly shown by an Asian-associated ancestry cluster in a later analysis. With later analysis, a missense DCLRE1C variant became linked to TCR beta V- and J-gene trimming.

The germline gives CDR1 SGHNT, CDR2 YYREEE (reference sequence). V was clipped by 0 bases and J by 8 bases, with 9 bases between them. This CDR3 comprises 14 residues. Concerning this clone: Its antigen is not known.

Vbeta (60) and Jbeta (13) primers were used in the PCR. TCRdb's copy holds only in-frame clones and misses some; the assay was immunoSEQ multiplex PCR. The sample carries 150,000 or so clones, 65% to 85% recorded once. The chain links TRBV5-4 to TRBJ1-6, with D unresolved. This TCR came from a man aged 18-30 years in good health and CMV-seronegative. Sample: PBMCs. The CDR3 bases are TGTGCCAGCAGCTTGGAAGAACTGCATTCACCCCTCCACTTT. Protein product: CASSLEELHSPLHF.